This T cell receptor beta chain was obtained from a study of T-cell reconstitution after alpha-beta-depleted transplantation in children. Unique molecular identifiers were built into the TCRbeta library. TCRdb recomputed calls from the PCR reads with MiXCR, one row per CDR3 protein. The sample records about 540,000 distinct CDR3 sequences, around 20% being singletons. The length of the CDR3 is 16 residues. Trimming at V came to 4 bases and at J to 5 bases, leaving 9 bases not matched to a gene. Germline CDR1 and CDR2: LGHDT and YNNKEL (reference sequence). In this sample, this clonotype turned up a few times.

Sequencing used PBMCs from the stem cell graft donor, obtained from the stem cell graft. This clonotype was obtained from a human donor who donated a stem cell graft to a child with acute lymphoblastic leukemia. The rearrangement uses TRBV3-1 and TRBJ2-2; 8 positions agree with TRBD1. CDR3 sequence reads: CASSPWTGLGTGELFF. In DNA form, the CDR3 reads TGTGCCAGCAGCCCCTGGACAGGGCTAGGTACCGGGGAGCTGTTTTTT.